Following are 2 T cell receptor beta chains from one sample sequenced in a study of T cell repertoires in cytomegalovirus infection. No antigens are known for them. TCRdb passed the reads through MiXCR, listing each CDR3 protein once. In the table there are some 270,000 distinct CDR3 sequences, roughly 21% of which are singletons. Sequenced here: cultured PBMCs, sampled from culture after CMV antigen stimulation. The receptors shown here come from a human donor in good health (CMV status not recorded). Some clones in this sample may be carry-over from other donors' samples.

This clonotype was seen only a few times. The chain has TRBV27 and TRBJ2-3; weak D call: TRBD2 (5 bases). Germline loops: CDR1 MNHEY, CDR2 SMNVEV (reference sequence). CDR3 length: 16 amino acids. The germline V and J ends were trimmed by 5 bases and 0 bases, with 15 bases remaining between them. CDR3 loop: CASSLGVGSSTDTQYF. The CDR3 nucleotides read TGTGCCAGCAGTCTCGGTGTTGGGAGTAGCACAGATACGCAGTATTTT.

This clonotype was recorded a few times. V gene TRBV5-8 combines with J gene TRBJ1-5, with 8 bases aligning to TRBD1. The germline gives CDR1 SGHTS, CDR2 YDEGEE. This CDR3 contains 19 residues. V lost 5 bases and J lost 4; bases outside the gene matches: 20. The CDR3 DNA reads as TGTGCCAGCAGTCCTGACAGGGGAACCCGCACGGGGGGAAATCAGCCCCAGCATTTT. This sequence encodes CASSPDRGTRTGGNQPQHF. The variable domain in full, with the rest retrieved from reference TRBV5-8 and TRBJ1-5, is EAGVTQSPTHLIKTRGQQATLRCSPISGHTSVYWYQQALGLGLQFLLWYDEGEERNRGNFPPRFSGRQFPNYSSELNVNALELEDSALYLCASSPDRGTRTGGNQPQHFGDGTRLSIL.